The 10 T cell receptor beta chains reported below all come from one sample, sequenced in a study of liver allograft versus peripheral blood T cells. Whole-study context: Intrahepatic T cell receptor repertoires from transplanted livers were compared against repertoires in recipients' peripheral blood.

TCRdb reprocessed the reads with MiXCR, giving one entry per CDR3 protein. The sample consists of over a thousand distinct CDR3 sequences, roughly 15% of them appearing once. The receptors derive from a human patient who had a liver transplant. Certain T cells may be donor cells from the graft.

This clonotype appeared many times. The rearrangement links TRBV9 to TRBJ2-2; 8 bases map to TRBD2. CDR1 and CDR2 from the germline V gene are SGDLS and YYNGEE. Losses at the gene ends were 3 bases for V and 4 bases for J; bases not matched to a gene: 5. The CDR3 is 15 amino acids. In DNA form, the CDR3 reads TGTGCCAGCAGCGCGGGGGGGATGGCCACCGGGGAGCTGTTTTTT. The encoded protein is CASSAGGMATGELFF.

This clonotype is categorized as large. The chain combines TRBV20-1 with TRBJ1-6, with a weak D call TRBD1 (5 bases). The CDR3 extends over 15 amino acids. Germline CDR1 is DFQATT and CDR2 is SNEGSKA (reference sequence). V dropped 1 base and J dropped 3 bases, with 10 bases sitting between them. The CDR3 reads CSARGLGGYNSPLHF. The CDR3 DNA is TGCAGTGCTAGAGGGCTGGGGGGCTATAATTCACCCCTCCACTTT.

By share of the sample, this clonotype is large. The chain couples TRBV19 to TRBJ1-2; 7 bases match TRBD1. Trimming cost V 3 bases and J 6 bases; bases outside gene matches: 7. The CDR3 consists of 14 residues. CDR1 and CDR2 (germline): LNHDA, SQIVND (reference sequence). CDR3 loop: CASSMDRSTHGYTF. In DNA, the CDR3 is TGTGCCAGTAGTATGGACAGGTCGACTCATGGCTACACCTTC.

By frequency in the sample, this clonotype is large (0.1 to 1%). This rearrangement joins TRBV28 to TRBJ1-5; D is perhaps TRBD1 (6 bases). The CDR3 is 14 residues long. Germline V CDR1 and CDR2: MDHEN, SYDVKM. Trimming took off 6 bases at V and 0 bases at J, with 9 bases between the two ends. The CDR3 protein is CASRGQSSNQPQHF. DNA for the CDR3: TGTGCCAGCAGGGGACAAAGTAGCAATCAGCCCCAGCATTTT.

The sample holds one count of this clonotype. V usage is TRBV12-3 or TRBV12-4 and J usage is TRBJ2-3; TRBD2 is a possible D gene (6 bases). The length of the CDR3 is 15 residues. Trimming cost V 7 bases and J 1 base, with 15 bases left between them. The CDR3 protein is CASTLGGAGTDTQYF. Written as DNA, the CDR3 is TGTGCCAGCACCCTAGGAGGGGCTGGCACAGATACGCAGTATTTT.

The chain joins TRBV7-2 to TRBJ2-1; TRBD2 matches 10 bases. CDR1 and CDR2 (germline): SGHTA, FQGNSA. The J segment lost 9 bases and the V segment lost 4 bases, leaving 9 bases of the junction unmatched. CDR3 length: 15 residues. CDR3 in amino acids: CASSWDSGRMGEQFF. The CDR3 region has the DNA TGTGCCAGCAGCTGGGATAGCGGGAGGATGGGTGAGCAGTTCTTC.

This clonotype is termed large (0.1 to 1%). This rearrangement joins TRBV6-2 or TRBV6-3 to TRBJ2-1; tentative D call: TRBD1 (6 bases). V was cut by 5 bases and J by 4 bases, with 12 bases left in between. CDR1 is MNHEY and CDR2 is SVGEGT in the germline V gene. The CDR3 contains 14 residues. The CDR3 DNA reads TGTGCCAGCAGTGTCGTGACAGGTTACAATGAGCAGTTCTTC. This sequence encodes CASSVVTGYNEQFF.

This clonotype is labeled large. This chain uses TRBV19 with TRBJ1-5; D ambiguous. CDR1 and CDR2 (germline): LNHDA, SQIVND (reference sequence). V was pared by 3 bases and J by 5 bases, with 8 bases between. The length of the CDR3 is 13 residues. The CDR3 is CASSINKDQPQHF. CDR3 DNA sequence: TGTGCCAGTAGTATTAACAAGGATCAGCCCCAGCATTTT.

The sample holds many counts of this clonotype. The gene calls are TRBV20-1 and TRBJ1-2, with D maybe TRBD1 (5 bases). Germline V gene lookup returns CDR1 DFQATT and CDR2 SNEGSKA (reference sequence). The V end lost 0 bases, the J end lost 4 bases, and 9 bases lay between the germline ends. The CDR3 is 13 amino acids. DNA for the CDR3: TGCAGTGCTAGAGAGATGCAGGGCTATGGCTACACCTTC. It is translated as CSAREMQGYGYTF.

About this clonotype: Given a much more abundant clone one base away, this may be a read error. The chain couples TRBV15 to TRBJ2-3; tentative D call: TRBD1 (6 bases). Germline V lookup: CDR1 LNHNV, CDR2 YYDKDF (reference sequence). The CDR3 consists of 13 residues. In DNA form, the CDR3 reads TGTGTCACCAGCAGGGACATCACAGATACGCAGTATTTT. Encoded protein: CVTSRDITDTQYF.